The 22 T cell receptor beta chains below come from one sample, sequenced in a study of T-cell reconstitution after alpha-beta-depleted transplantation in children. Unique molecular identifiers tagged the TCRbeta library. MiXCR, applied by TCRdb to the PCR reads, yields one record per CDR3 protein. There are more than 200,000 distinct CDR3 sequences in the sample; about 24% occur only once, and roughly 5% lies in the top ten. The sample consisted of PBMCs, mostly from graft donor cells, taken 360 days after TCRalphabeta/CD19-depleted stem cell transplant. The receptors originated from a female patient between 2 and 10 years old who had a stem cell transplant for congenital amegakaryocytic thrombocytopenia, so the T cells may come from the graft donor.

This clonotype was detected only a few times. The rearrangement links TRBV2 to TRBJ2-2; D may be TRBD1 (6 bases). CDR1 is SNHLY and CDR2 is FYNNEI in the germline V gene. V shed 6 bases and J shed 2 bases, with 10 bases lying between them. The CDR3 length is 14 residues. The CDR3, as DNA: TGTGCCAGCAGGGGGGACACTAACACCGGGGAGCTGTTTTTT. Translation gives CASRGDTNTGELFF.

This clonotype was picked up a small number of times. The chain couples TRBV30 to TRBJ2-2, with a tentative D call TRBD1 (5 bases). The CDR3 is 15 residues long. Germline V gives CDR1 GTSNPN, CDR2 SVGIG (reference sequence). V was shortened by 3 bases and J by 7 bases, with 18 bases between the two germline ends. CDR3 region: CAWSRVAGRNGELFF. The DNA of the CDR3 is TGTGCCTGGAGCAGGGTGGCAGGACGGAACGGGGAGCTGTTTTTT.

In this sample, this clonotype turned up a few times. The chain has TRBV4-2 and TRBJ2-6; D is possibly TRBD1 (5 bases). The CDR3 contains 17 residues. The germline V gene encodes CDR1 LGHNA and CDR2 YNFKEQ. Trimming took 1 base from V and 2 from J, leaving 12 bases between them. CDR3 in DNA: TGTGCCAGCAGCCAAGCCCCCTCAGGGACTGGGGCCAACGTCCTGACTTTC. It codes for CASSQAPSGTGANVLTF.

This clonotype came up a few times. The V call is TRBV5-1, the J call TRBJ2-3, with 9 positions matching TRBD2. V shed 2 bases and J 1 base; nucleotides not matched to a gene: 8. Germline loops: CDR1 SGHRS, CDR2 YFSETQ. The CDR3 is made up of 17 amino acids. The CDR3 nucleotides are TGCGCCAGCAGCTTATCCCTAGCGGGATACGGCACAGATACGCAGTATTTT. This sequence encodes CASSLSLAGYGTDTQYF.

The gene calls are TRBV3-1 and TRBJ1-1; the D gene is possibly TRBD1 (5 bases). The CDR3 covers 15 residues. V lost 4 bases and J lost 4, with 16 bases in between. Germline V CDR1 and CDR2: LGHDT, YNNKEL (reference sequence). The CDR3 DNA follows: TGTGCCAGCAGCCGGTCTCAGGGCGCGGGCACTGAAGCTTTCTTT. Protein sequence: CASSRSQGAGTEAFF.

This clonotype was detected ten times or more. The chain is built from TRBV12-3 or TRBV12-4 and TRBJ1-1; TRBD1 might be the D (6 bases). This CDR3 region has 17 residues. V lost 6 bases to trimming and J lost 0 bases, with 20 bases between them. CDR3 nucleotide sequence: TGTGCCAGCAGATTAAAGGACAGCCCAAAAATGAACACTGAAGCTTTCTTT. Translating gives CASRLKDSPKMNTEAFF.

This clonotype was seen only a few times. This chain links TRBV14 with TRBJ2-1, with 7 bases identical to TRBD2. This CDR3 is 17 amino acids long. The germline CDR1 and CDR2 sequences are SGHDN and FVKESK. Trimming removed 0 bases from V and 0 bases from J; junction bases left unmatched: 5. For the CDR3, the DNA is TGTGCCAGCAGCCAAGATACGGGGGGAGGCTCCTACAATGAGCAGTTCTTC. Protein sequence: CASSQDTGGGSYNEQFF.

This clonotype was seen only a few times. This chain links TRBV29-1 with TRBJ2-7; 10 bases map to TRBD1. The CDR3 runs to 14 residues. V lost 5 bases and J lost 0; bases outside the gene matches: 4. Germline V gene lookup returns CDR1 SQVTM and CDR2 ANQGSEA. Here the CDR3 DNA reads TGCAGCGTTTTTGGGACAGGGGTCTCCTACGAGCAGTACTTC. This sequence encodes CSVFGTGVSYEQYF.

The chain couples TRBV15 to TRBJ2-5; the D gene is possibly TRBD2 (6 bases). Deletions cut 4 bases from V and 5 bases from J, with 14 bases between. The germline V gene has CDR1 LNHNV and CDR2 YYDKDF (reference sequence). The CDR3 is 14 residues long. The CDR3 sequence is CATSKAGSTETQYF. CDR3 nucleotides: TGTGCCACCAGCAAAGCGGGTTCCACGGAGACCCAGTACTTC.

There are a few counts of this clonotype. The chain couples TRBV7-2 to TRBJ1-5; 7 nucleotides match TRBD1. The germline V gene has CDR1 SGHTA and CDR2 FQGNSA. After removal of 1 base from V and 4 bases from J, the junction contained 4 bases not matched to a gene. CDR3 length equals 15 residues. CDR3 bases: TGTGCCAGCAGCTTAGATGGCAGGGGGAATCAGCCCCAGCATTTT. Amino acid sequence: CASSLDGRGNQPQHF.

The chain combines TRBV2 with TRBJ1-2, with TRBD1 matching over 8 bases. Germline trimming cut 6 bases from V and 2 bases from J; bases unmatched to any gene: 11. The germline V gene has CDR1 SNHLY and CDR2 FYNNEI. The CDR3 runs 16 residues. The CDR3 is CASRLPETGVNYGYTF. The CDR3 nucleotides read TGTGCCAGCAGACTACCGGAGACAGGGGTGAACTATGGCTACACCTTC. The full variable domain, completed using reference TRBV2 and TRBJ1-2, is EPEVTQTPSHQVTQMGQEVILRCVPISNHLYFYWYRQILGQKVEFLVSFYNNEISEKSEIFDDQFSVERPDGSNFTLKIRSTKLEDSAMYFCASRLPETGVNYGYTFGSGTRLTVV.

This clonotype occurred a few times. This chain joins TRBV12-3 or TRBV12-4 and TRBJ1-2; 8 nucleotides line up with TRBD1. The length of the CDR3 is 13 residues. Losses at the gene ends were 7 bases for V and 4 bases for J; bases not matched to a gene: 5. The CDR3 sequence is CASTRQGIYGYTF. The CDR3 coding sequence is TGTGCCAGCACCAGACAGGGGATCTATGGCTACACCTTC.

The chain is built from TRBV4-2 and TRBJ1-6, with TRBD1 as a possible D gene (6 bases). Germline V CDR1 and CDR2: LGHNA, YNFKEQ. This CDR3 region has 16 residues. V was shortened by 0 bases and J by 3 bases, with 9 bases between the two germline ends. The CDR3, as DNA: TGTGCCAGCAGCCAAGAACCACAGGGCTATAATTCACCCCTCCACTTT. It encodes CASSQEPQGYNSPLHF.

The CDR3 here is CASSLEEGAYNEQFF. The CDR3 bases are TGTGCCAGCAGCTTAGAGGAGGGCGCCTACAATGAGCAGTTCTTC. V gene TRBV5-4 combines with J gene TRBJ2-1; D is possibly TRBD2 (6 bases). The V and J ends lost 2 bases and 2 bases respectively, with 11 bases between them. Germline V CDR1 and CDR2: SGHNT, YYREEE (reference sequence). There are 15 residues in the CDR3. The whole variable domain, filled in from reference TRBV5-4 and TRBJ2-1, reads ETGVTQSPTHLIKTRGQQVTLRCSSQSGHNTVSWYQQALGQGPQFIFQYYREEENGRGNFPPRFSGLQFPNYSSELNVNALELDDSALYLCASSLEEGAYNEQFFGPGTRLTVL.

This clonotype was recorded a few times. The chain combines TRBV12-5 with TRBJ2-7, with unresolved D. CDR3 size: 14 residues. Trimming shortened V by 3 bases and J by 2 bases, and 11 bases separated the two germline ends. CDR1 is LGHNT, CDR2 FRNRAP, per germline. CDR3 sequence: CASGFQTSPYEQYF. CDR3 nucleotides: TGTGCTAGTGGTTTCCAAACCAGTCCCTACGAGCAGTACTTC.

The table lists this clonotype with many counts. J is TRBJ1-2 and V is TRBV12-3 or TRBV12-4, with unresolved D. The CDR3 length is 13 residues. V lost 1 base to trimming and J lost 5 bases, with 8 bases between them. The CDR3 coding sequence is TGTGCCAGCAGTTTAGGCGGACCTTATGGCTACACCTTC. Translating gives CASSLGGPYGYTF.

This clonotype was counted many times. The J gene is TRBJ2-3, the V gene TRBV29-1; D ambiguous. Germline CDR1 is SQVTM and CDR2 is ANQGSEA. The CDR3 loop spans 11 amino acids. Trimming stripped 4 bases from V and 2 bases from J, with 4 bases between. In DNA, the CDR3 is TGCAGCGTTGCGTTCACAGATACGCAGTATTTT. It yields the protein CSVAFTDTQYF.

Details on this clonotype: A junction end diverges from the germline sequence, so it may reflect a read error. The gene calls are TRBV7-2 and TRBJ1-2; 7 bases are a match to TRBD1. The CDR3 loop spans 14 amino acids. Germline values: CDR1 SGHTA, CDR2 FQGNSA. The CDR3: CASSRTGALYGCTF. The CDR3 DNA sequence: TGTGCCAGCAGCCGAACAGGGGCGCTCTATGGCTGCACCTTC.

The chain recombines TRBV10-2 with TRBJ1-5; 9 nucleotides match TRBD1. V lost 8 bases to trimming and J lost 4 bases; unmatched junction nucleotides: 6. The V gene's germline CDR1 is WSHSY and CDR2 SAAADI. The CDR3 runs to 14 residues. The CDR3 DNA sequence: TGCGCCAGCGGCGGACAGGGGAGAAATCAGCCCCAGCATTTT. It yields the protein CASGGQGRNQPQHF.

This clonotype was counted a few times. CDR3 amino acids: CASSKGQGNQPQHF. The DNA of the CDR3 is TGTGCCAGCAGCAAAGGACAGGGAAACCAGCCCCAGCATTTT. This chain links TRBV7-9 with TRBJ1-5; 8 bases match TRBD1. CDR1 is SEHNR and CDR2 is FQNEAQ in the germline V gene (reference sequence). This CDR3 has 14 residues. The V and J ends lost 5 bases and 7 bases, in that order; junction bases with no gene match: 7. Drawing the rest from reference TRBV7-9 and TRBJ1-5, the complete variable domain is DTGVSQNPRHKITKRGQNVTFRCDPISEHNRLYWYRQTLGQGPEFLTYFQNEAQLEKSRLLSDRFSAERPKGSFSTLEIQRTEQGDSAMYLCASSKGQGNQPQHFGDGTRLSIL.

This clonotype was seen at least ten times. The CDR3 DNA sequence: TGTGCCAGCAGCAAGGGGGGCGCCGGAAACACCATATATTTT. Amino acid sequence: CASSKGGAGNTIYF. The chain carries TRBV6-1 and TRBJ1-3; D might be TRBD1 (6 bases). This CDR3 has 14 residues. CDR1 and CDR2 from the germline V gene are MNHNS and SASEGT. V dropped 6 bases and J dropped 4 bases, with 13 bases sitting between them.

This clonotype was found a few times. V gene TRBV18 combines with J gene TRBJ1-1; D remains unclear. The V and J ends lost 6 bases and 2 bases respectively, with 16 bases between them. The length of the CDR3 is 15 residues. Per germline, CDR1 KGHSH and CDR2 LQKENI. CDR3 loop: CASSPNILANTEAFF. The CDR3 DNA follows: TGTGCCAGCTCCCCAAACATCCTAGCTAACACTGAAGCTTTCTTT.